This TCR beta chain was identified in a study of T cells in tumors after PD-1 blockade. Points from the study as a whole: Among squamous cell carcinoma expanded CD8+ clones, roughly 46% of exhausted ones versus approximately 30% of others were novel. After therapy, most expanded exhausted CD8+ clones were absent pre-treatment, suggesting clonal replacement. Approximately 41% of tumor TCR clonotypes were also found in blood.

In this sample, this clone is medium-sized. Its specificity is not known. J lost 4 bases, V lost 6 bases, and 7 bases had no gene match. The CDR3 length is 15 residues. The germline V gene encodes CDR1 LNHDA and CDR2 SQIVND (reference sequence). TCRdb's copy holds only in-frame clones and misses some; the assay was immunoSEQ multiplex PCR. The sample contains 13,000 to 15,000 clones, roughly two thirds of which appear only once. The receptor was derived from a human donor with cutaneous squamous cell carcinoma. The starting material was tumor tissue, obtained after anti-PD-1 treatment. The V and J genes are TRBV19 and TRBJ2-5, with 11 nucleotides matching TRBD2. The CDR3, as DNA: TGTGCCAGTAGATTTAGCGGGAGGGGATCAGAGACCCAGTACTTC. Its protein product is CASRFSGRGSETQYF.